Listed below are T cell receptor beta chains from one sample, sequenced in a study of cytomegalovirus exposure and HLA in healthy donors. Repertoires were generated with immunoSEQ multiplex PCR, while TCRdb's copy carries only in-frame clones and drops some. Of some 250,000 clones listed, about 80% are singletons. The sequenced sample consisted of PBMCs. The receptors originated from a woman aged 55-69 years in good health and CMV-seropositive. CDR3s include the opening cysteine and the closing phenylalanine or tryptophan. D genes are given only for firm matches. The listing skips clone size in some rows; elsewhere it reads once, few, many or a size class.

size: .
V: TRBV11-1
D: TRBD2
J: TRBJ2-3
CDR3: CASSLTLSGRGTDTQYF
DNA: TGTGCCAGCAGCTTAACCCTTAGCGGGCGAGGGACAGATACGCAGTATTTT

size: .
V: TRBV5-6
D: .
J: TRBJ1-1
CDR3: CASSLYTYTEAFF
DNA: TGTGCCAGCAGCTTGTACACCTACACTGAAGCTTTCTTT

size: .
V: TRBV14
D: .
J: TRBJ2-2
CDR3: CASSPGVTGELFF
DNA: TGTGCCAGCAGCCCGGGAGTCACCGGGGAGCTGTTTTTT

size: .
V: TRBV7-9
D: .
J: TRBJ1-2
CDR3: CASSLSRGSVYYGYTF
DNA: TGTGCCAGCAGCTTAAGTAGGGGAAGTGTTTACTATGGCTACACCTTC

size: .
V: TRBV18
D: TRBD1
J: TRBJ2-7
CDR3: CASSDRGENEQYF
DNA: TGTGCCAGCTCCGACAGGGGCGAAAACGAGCAGTACTTC

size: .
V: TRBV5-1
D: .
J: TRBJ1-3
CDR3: CASSLTPYGNTIYF
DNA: TGCGCCAGCAGCTTGACTCCCTACGGAAACACCATATATTTT

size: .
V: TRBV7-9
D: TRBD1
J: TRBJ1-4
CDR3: CASSSRGTNEKLFF
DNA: TGTGCCAGCAGCTCCAGGGGGACCAATGAAAAACTGTTTTTT

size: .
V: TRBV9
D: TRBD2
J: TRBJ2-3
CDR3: CASSPGTSGWTQYF
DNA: TGTGCCAGCAGCCCTGGGACTAGCGGTTGGACGCAGTATTTT

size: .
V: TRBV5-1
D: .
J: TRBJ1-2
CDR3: CASSPEAGWGYTF
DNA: TGCGCCAGCAGCCCCGAGGCTGGTTGGGGCTACACCTTC

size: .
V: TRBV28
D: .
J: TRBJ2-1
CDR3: CASSRGGFEQFF
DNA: TGTGCCAGCAGTAGGGGGGGATTTGAGCAGTTCTTC

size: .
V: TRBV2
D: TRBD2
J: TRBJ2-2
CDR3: CASRKLAGQGSGELFF
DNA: TGTGCCAGCAGAAAACTAGCGGGACAAGGATCCGGGGAGCTGTTTTTT

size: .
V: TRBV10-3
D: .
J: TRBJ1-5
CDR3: CAIGRQPQHF
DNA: TGTGCCATCGGGCGCCAGCCCCAGCATTTT

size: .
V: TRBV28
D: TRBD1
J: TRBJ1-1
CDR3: CASSFRRYRQGSTTEAFF
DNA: TGTGCCAGCAGTTTCAGGAGATATCGACAGGGAAGTACGACTGAAGCTTTCTTT

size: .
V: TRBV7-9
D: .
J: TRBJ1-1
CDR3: CSSSLGAMSFF
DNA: TGTTCCAGCAGCTTAGGGGCAATGTCTTTCTTT

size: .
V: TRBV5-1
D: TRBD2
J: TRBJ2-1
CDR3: CASSFLTSGAYNEQFF
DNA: TGCGCCAGCAGCTTCCTGACTAGCGGGGCCTACAATGAGCAGTTCTTC

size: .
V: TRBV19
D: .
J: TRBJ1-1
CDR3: CASSPRGGNTEAFF
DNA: TGTGCCAGTAGCCCCCGGGGGGGGAACACTGAAGCTTTCTTT

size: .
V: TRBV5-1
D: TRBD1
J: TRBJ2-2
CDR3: CASKSGQANTGELFF
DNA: TGCGCCAGCAAATCGGGACAGGCGAACACCGGGGAGCTGTTTTTT

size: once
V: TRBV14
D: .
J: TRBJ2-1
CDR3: CASSPHARVEQFF
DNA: TGTGCCAGCAGCCCCCACGCTAGAGTTGAGCAGTTCTTC

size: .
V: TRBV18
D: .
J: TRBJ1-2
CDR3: CASQMTGQANYGYTF
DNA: TGTGCCAGCCAGATGACGGGACAAGCTAACTATGGCTACACCTTC

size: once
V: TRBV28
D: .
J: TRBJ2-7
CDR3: CASRAAGLYEQYF
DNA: TGTGCCAGCAGGGCGGCGGGACTTTACGAGCAGTACTTC

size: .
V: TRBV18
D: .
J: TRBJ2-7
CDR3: CASSILSTASYEQYF
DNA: TGTGCCAGCTCTATCCTCTCGACGGCTAGCTACGAGCAGTACTTC

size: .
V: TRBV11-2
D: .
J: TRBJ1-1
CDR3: CASSPERGSGAFF
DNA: TGTGCCAGCAGCCCCGAGAGGGGGAGCGGAGCTTTCTTT

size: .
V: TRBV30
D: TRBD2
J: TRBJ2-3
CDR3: CAWTYGLAGADTQYF
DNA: TGTGCCTGGACCTACGGACTAGCGGGGGCAGATACGCAGTATTTT

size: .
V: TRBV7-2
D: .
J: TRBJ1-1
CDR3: CASSLASRAEAFF
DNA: TGTGCCAGCAGCTTAGCCTCCCGGGCTGAAGCTTTCTTT

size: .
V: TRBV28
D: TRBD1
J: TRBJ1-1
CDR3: CASSLSGGETEAFF
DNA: TGTGCCAGCAGTTTATCAGGGGGAGAGACTGAAGCTTTCTTT

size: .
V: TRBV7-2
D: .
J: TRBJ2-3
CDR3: CASSFRHRTDTQYF
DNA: TGTGCCAGCAGCTTTCGACACCGCACAGATACGCAGTATTTT

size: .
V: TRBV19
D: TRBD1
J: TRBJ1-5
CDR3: CASSTGGWGQPQHF
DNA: TGTGCCAGTAGTACAGGGGGCTGGGGTCAGCCCCAGCATTTT

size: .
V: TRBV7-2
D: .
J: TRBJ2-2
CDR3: CASSLAGTNTGELFF
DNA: TGTGCCAGCAGCTTGGCGGGGACGAACACCGGGGAGCTGTTTTTT

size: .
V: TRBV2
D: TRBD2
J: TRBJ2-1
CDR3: CASSVLAGSYNEQFF
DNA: TGTGCCAGCAGTGTACTAGCGGGATCCTACAATGAGCAGTTCTTC

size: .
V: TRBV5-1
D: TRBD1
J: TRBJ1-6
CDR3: CASSLGQGVKSPLHF
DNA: TGCGCCAGCAGCTTGGGACAGGGGGTTAAGTCACCCCTCCACTTT

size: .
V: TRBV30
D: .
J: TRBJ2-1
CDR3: CAWRLGRWFF
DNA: TGTGCCTGGAGGCTAGGGAGATGGTTCTTC